The rows below give T cell receptor beta chains drawn from one sample of a study of cytotoxic CD8 clonotypes in ibrutinib-treated CLL. The protocol was immunoSEQ multiplex PCR, while the TCRdb copy is restricted to in-frame clones and leaves out a portion. The table records about 200,000 clones, roughly 73% of them present only once. Sequences were derived from PBMCs, sampled after 12 months of ibrutinib treatment. Source of these receptors: a human donor with chronic lymphocytic leukemia. CDR3s include the opening cysteine and the closing phenylalanine or tryptophan. D genes are given only for firm matches. Rows may omit the clone size; those that give it use once, few, many or a size class.

- | TRBJ2-3 | TRBV4-2 | - | 15 | CASSLGLTVTDTQYF | TGTGCCAGCAGCCTAGGACTAACCGTTACAGATACGCAGTATTTT
- | TRBJ2-7 | TRBV20-1 | - | 11 | CSARGDYEQYF | TGCAGTGCTAGGGGGGACTACGAGCAGTACTTC
- | TRBJ2-7 | TRBV18 | - | 12 | CASSPRSYEQYF | TGTGCCAGCTCACCCCGCTCCTACGAGCAGTACTTC
few | TRBJ2-3 | TRBV5-4 | TRBD2 | 15 | CASSSSGGVADTQYF | TGTGCCAGCAGCTCCTCCGGGGGGGTCGCAGATACGCAGTATTTT
- | TRBJ1-5 | TRBV30 | - | 15 | CACQNGTQANQPQHF | TGTGCCTGCCAAAACGGGACACAGGCCAATCAGCCCCAGCATTTT
- | TRBJ1-2 | TRBV5-1 | - | 16 | CASSFSVDRPNYGYTF | TGCGCCAGCAGCTTTAGTGTTGACAGGCCTAACTATGGCTACACCTTC
once | TRBJ1-1 | TRBV2 | - | 15 | CASSDPGRVNTEAFF | TGTGCCAGCAGTGACCCGGGAAGAGTGAACACTGAAGCTTTCTTT
- | TRBJ1-2 | TRBV19 | TRBD1 | 15 | CASSDFTGTDYGYTF | TGTGCCAGTAGTGACTTCACCGGGACAGATTATGGCTACACCTTC
- | TRBJ1-2 | TRBV25-1 | - | 12 | CASSGPAYGYTF | TGTGCCAGCAGTGGGCCAGCGTATGGCTACACCTTC
- | TRBJ2-7 | TRBV5-1 | - | 16 | CASSLEYMPQNYEQYF | TGCGCCAGCAGCTTGGAGTACATGCCACAGAACTACGAGCAGTACTTC
- | TRBJ1-1 | TRBV7-9 | - | 11 | CASSLTGVAFF | TGTGCCAGCAGCTTAACGGGGGTGGCTTTCTTT
- | TRBJ1-2 | TRBV5-4 | - | 13 | CASSLGGSYGYTF | TGTGCCAGCAGCTTGGGAGGTTCCTATGGCTACACCTTC
- | TRBJ2-4 | TRBV6-5 | TRBD2 | 15 | CASSYGPGRANIQYF | TGTGCCAGCAGTTACGGACCAGGGAGGGCAAACATTCAGTACTTC
- | TRBJ2-3 | TRBV10-3 | - | 12 | CAISESWDTQYF | TGTGCCATCAGTGAGTCATGGGATACGCAGTATTTT
- | TRBJ1-1 | TRBV7-9 | - | 15 | CASTPIAGVPTEAFF | TGTGCCAGCACTCCTATAGCTGGGGTGCCCACTGAAGCTTTCTTT
- | TRBJ2-5 | TRBV27 | - | 13 | CASSLLGRETQYF | TGTGCCAGCAGTTTACTAGGGAGAGAGACCCAGTACTTC
- | TRBJ2-3 | TRBV29-1 | TRBD1 | 14 | CSVERDSHTDTQYF | TGCAGCGTTGAAAGGGACAGTCACACAGATACGCAGTATTTT
- | TRBJ2-3 | TRBV13 | - | 13 | CASSLEGPDTQYF | TGTGCCAGCAGCTTAGAAGGACCAGATACGCAGTATTTT
few | TRBJ1-2 | TRBV5-1 | - | 13 | CASSLGPTDGYTF | TGCGCCAGCAGCTTGGGGCCCACGGATGGCTACACCTTC
few | TRBJ2-7 | TRBV30 | - | 11 | CAWSAPTGQYF | TGTGCCTGGAGTGCACCGACGGGGCAGTACTTC
- | TRBJ1-2 | TRBV5-4 | - | 12 | CASSPQGRGYTF | TGTGCCAGCAGTCCACAGGGAAGGGGCTACACCTTC